The sequence of this T cell receptor beta chain was determined in a study of cytomegalovirus exposure and HLA in healthy donors. Study-wide results and caveats: Associated with HLA alleles at 0.05 false discovery rate in a later analysis were 16,951 TCR beta sequences. According to reports, the classifier identified cytomegalovirus status with high specificity and sensitivity. A later analysis revealed that TCR association rates differed between HLA loci, peaking at DRB1 and bottoming out at HLA-C.

Note on this clone: Its antigen is currently unknown.

Primers included in the PCR were 60 Vbeta and 13 Jbeta primers. Authors' methods: Approximately 11 million of the roughly 80 million unique TCR beta chains counted in a later analysis were shared. TCRdb keeps only in-frame clones here, not all; method: immunoSEQ multiplex PCR. V and J calls and clone size are copied from that table; D and trimming were computed from the DNA. Among approximately 160,000 clones listed, 80% were seen once. With V trimmed by 2 bases and J by 4 bases, 3 bases remained unmatched. Germline CDR1 reads SGHVS; CDR2 reads FNYEAQ. This CDR3 contains 15 residues. This sequence originates from a young man in good health and CMV-seropositive. The J gene is TRBJ1-1, the V gene TRBV7-6, with 11 positions matching TRBD1. Sequencing used PBMCs. The CDR3 loop reads CASSLPGQGGTEAFF. The CDR3 coding sequence is TGTGCCAGCAGCTTACCGGGACAGGGGGGCACTGAAGCTTTCTTT.